The 17 T cell receptor beta chains listed next were all sequenced from one sample in a study of cytomegalovirus exposure and HLA in healthy donors. 13 Jbeta primers and 60 Vbeta primers were used for the PCR. Profiling relied on immunoSEQ multiplex PCR, and the TCRdb table lists in-frame clones only, not all of them. The data hold some 200,000 clones, with 70% to 80% observed a single time. Sequencing input: PBMCs. The source is a girl aged 5 to 17 in good health and CMV-seropositive.

The sample holds one count of this clone. This chain connects TRBV6-6 to TRBJ1-2; TRBD1 might be the D (5 bases). This CDR3 region has 15 residues. The germline V gene encodes CDR1 MNHNY and CDR2 SVGAGI (reference sequence). With 0 bases removed from V and 3 bases from J, the gap between germline ends came to 11 bases. DNA of the CDR3: TGTGCCAGCAGTTACTCCGCAGGGATGGACTATGGCTACACCTTC. It yields the protein CASSYSAGMDYGYTF.

The chain uses TRBV6-4 and TRBJ1-1; D gene unclear. Trimming shortened V by 5 bases and J by 0 bases, and 13 bases separated the two germline ends. Looked up from germline, CDR1 is MRHNA and CDR2 is SNTAGT. The CDR3 totals 15 residues. CDR3 DNA: TGTGCCAGCAGTCCCACCTTCGGGGTGAACACTGAAGCTTTCTTT. Translation gives CASSPTFGVNTEAFF.

This rearrangement joins TRBV7-9 to TRBJ2-5, with TRBD2 identical over 12 bases. V lost 1 base and J lost 3; bases outside the gene matches: 6. Germline V gene lookup returns CDR1 SEHNR and CDR2 FQNEAQ (reference sequence). This CDR3 has 17 residues. CDR3 in DNA: TGTGCCAGCAGCTTAGGACTAGCGGGGGCGCGCAAAGAGACCCAGTACTTC. Its translation: CASSLGLAGARKETQYF.

The CDR3 nucleotides are TGTGCCAGCAGCGGCGCCCCAGGCAGACAGCCCCAGCATTTT. Protein: CASSGAPGRQPQHF. The rearrangement links TRBV2 to TRBJ1-5; D ambiguous. Germline V CDR1 and CDR2: SNHLY, FYNNEI. V was shortened by 6 bases and J by 7 bases, with 16 bases between the two germline ends. The CDR3 extends over 14 amino acids.

A single count supports this clone. The rearrangement links TRBV15 to TRBJ1-4; D ambiguous. Trimming removed 3 bases from V and 6 bases from J, with 11 bases in between. The CDR3 has 14 amino acids. Germline CDR1 and CDR2: LNHNV and YYDKDF (reference sequence). CDR3 in DNA: TGTGCCACCAGCAGCACGGCGGATTATGAAAAACTGTTTTTT. Amino acid sequence: CATSSTADYEKLFF.

The rearrangement uses TRBV7-9 and TRBJ1-2, with D uncertain. CDR1 and CDR2 from the germline V gene are SEHNR and FQNEAQ (reference sequence). The CDR3 is 12 amino acids. V was pared by 3 bases and J by 3 bases, with 5 bases between. The CDR3: CASSFPYYGYTF. For the CDR3, the DNA is TGTGCCAGCAGCTTCCCCTACTATGGCTACACCTTC.

The chain links TRBV10-3 to TRBJ2-3, with 7 bases matching TRBD2. Trimming cost V 2 bases and J 10 bases; bases outside gene matches: 9. There are 14 residues in the CDR3. Germline CDR1 and CDR2: ENHRY and SYGVKD. CDR3 loop: CAISEAGAVGAQYF. DNA of the CDR3: TGTGCCATCAGTGAGGCGGGAGCGGTAGGGGCGCAGTATTTT.

The rearrangement links TRBV6-5 to TRBJ2-7, with 8 bases matching TRBD1. J gave up 3 bases and V 1 base, and 2 bases lay outside the gene matches. The CDR3 runs 14 residues. The germline V gene encodes CDR1 MNHEY and CDR2 SVGAGI. The CDR3 region is CASSYFGQGYEQYF. The CDR3 region has the DNA TGTGCCAGCAGTTACTTTGGACAGGGCTACGAGCAGTACTTC.

The chain couples TRBV7-6 to TRBJ2-1; 10 bases are a match to TRBD2. Trimming took 5 bases from V and 5 from J; bases not matched to a gene: 9. The germline gives CDR1 SGHVS, CDR2 FNYEAQ. The CDR3 has 16 residues. The CDR3, as DNA: TGTGCCAGCAGCCTAATGCTAGCGGGGGCTCACAATGAGCAGTTCTTC. This translates into CASSLMLAGAHNEQFF.

The genes are TRBV6-5 and TRBJ1-5; TRBD1 agrees at 9 bases. The CDR3 runs 15 residues. Trimming at V came to 0 bases and at J to 4 bases, leaving 1 base not matched to a gene. CDR1 MNHEY and CDR2 SVGAGI come from the germline V gene. The CDR3 region is CASSYSGQGNQPQHF. DNA for the CDR3: TGTGCCAGCAGTTACTCGGGACAGGGAAATCAGCCCCAGCATTTT.

This clone was observed a handful of times. Additional DNA sequences in this sample encode the identical CDR3. CDR3 region: CASSLAGSGANVLTF. The CDR3 region has the DNA TGCGCCAGCAGCTTGGCGGGCTCTGGGGCCAACGTCCTGACTTTC. The chain links TRBV5-1 to TRBJ2-6; no definite D call. Trimming cost V 0 bases and J 0 bases, with 4 bases left between them. Germline V gene lookup returns CDR1 SGHRS and CDR2 YFSETQ. The CDR3 is 15 residues long. Variable domain in full (rest from reference TRBV5-1 and TRBJ2-6): KAGVTQTPRYLIKTRGQQVTLSCSPISGHRSVSWYQQTPGQGLQFLFEYFSETQRNKGNFPGRFSGRQFSNSRSEMNVSTLELGDSALYLCASSLAGSGANVLTFGAGSRLTVL.

This clone was found once. The chain combines TRBV6-5 with TRBJ1-1, with D possibly being TRBD1 (5 bases). V was clipped by 2 bases and J by 3 bases, with 16 bases between them. CDR1 and CDR2 from the germline V gene are MNHEY and SVGAGI. The CDR3 totals 16 residues. The CDR3: CASSYARGGRDTEAFF. The CDR3, as DNA: TGTGCCAGCAGTTACGCGAGGGGAGGGAGGGACACTGAAGCTTTCTTT.

This clone was counted once. The chain recombines TRBV7-9 with TRBJ2-3; D call uncertain. Trimming left V 2 bases short and J 4 bases short, with 7 bases between. This CDR3 comprises 13 residues. CDR1 and CDR2 from the germline V gene are SEHNR and FQNEAQ (reference sequence). The CDR3 loop reads CASSLLESDTQYF. The DNA for the CDR3 is TGTGCCAGCAGCTTACTAGAATCAGATACGCAGTATTTT.

This rearrangement joins TRBV7-6 to TRBJ2-7; the D gene is possibly TRBD1 (5 bases). This CDR3 contains 16 residues. CDR1 is SGHVS and CDR2 is FNYEAQ in the germline V gene. V was trimmed by 3 bases and J by 0 bases, leaving 15 bases between them. The CDR3 protein is CASSFGHNQGSYEQYF. CDR3 coding DNA: TGTGCCAGCAGCTTCGGGCACAACCAGGGCTCCTACGAGCAGTACTTC.

The sample holds a few counts of this clone. The CDR3 loop is CASTKLAGETGELFF. CDR3 nucleotides: TGTGCCAGCACCAAACTAGCGGGGGAGACCGGGGAGCTGTTTTTT. V and J are TRBV6-1 and TRBJ2-2; TRBD2 agrees at 11 bases. Germline V gene lookup returns CDR1 MNHNS and CDR2 SASEGT. The CDR3 contains 15 residues. J lost 5 bases, V lost 7 bases, and 6 bases had no gene match.

The CDR3 loop reads CASRPEGSFYNEQFF. CDR3 sequence (DNA): TGTGCCAGCAGACCGGAGGGGTCTTTCTACAATGAGCAGTTCTTC. The chain carries TRBV5-6 and TRBJ2-1; D possibly corresponds to TRBD2 (6 bases). The CDR3 runs 15 residues. Looked up from germline, CDR1 is SGHDT and CDR2 is YYEEEE. V lost 5 bases and J lost 3, with 15 bases in between.

There are a few counts of this clone. The chain employs TRBV30 and TRBJ1-2; a possible D gene is TRBD1 (6 bases). The V end was cut by 5 bases, the J end by 4 bases, with 23 bases between. Germline CDR1 is GTSNPN and CDR2 is SVGIG (reference sequence). This CDR3 has 16 amino acids. In DNA form, the CDR3 reads TGTGCCTGGGCATCCAAGGGGGGGTCTTCTATCTATGGCTACACCTTC. Its translation: CAWASKGGSSIYGYTF.